The 14 T cell receptor beta chains presented below share a single source sample, sequenced in a study of breast tumors, draining lymph nodes, adjacent tissues. Samples came from axillary lymph nodes draining the breast cancer. TCRdb reprocessed the multiplex PCR reads via MiXCR and lists one record per CDR3 protein. The table includes roughly 130,000 distinct CDR3 sequences, 30% to 35% detected once. Specimen: axillary lymph node tissue. The receptors come from a female donor with breast cancer. Some clones in this sample may be carry-over from other donors' samples.

This clonotype was counted at least ten times. The V gene is TRBV18, the J gene TRBJ2-2; D might be TRBD1 (6 bases). V shed 4 bases and J shed 2 bases, with 14 bases lying between them. The CDR3 has 16 amino acids. Per the germline V gene, CDR1 is KGHSH and CDR2 is LQKENI. The CDR3 region has the DNA TGTGCCAGCTCACGGGTCCCGGGGACAAACACCGGGGAGCTGTTTTTT. It encodes CASSRVPGTNTGELFF.

This clonotype occurred many times. The chain couples TRBV12-3 or TRBV12-4 to TRBJ1-3; no clear D gene. CDR3 size: 13 residues. The V and J ends lost 5 bases and 3 bases respectively, with 8 bases between them. The CDR3 DNA is TGTGCCAGCAGTCAGTTGGGTGGAAACACCATATATTTT. Its protein is CASSQLGGNTIYF.

In this sample, this clonotype turned up many times. The chain has TRBV19 and TRBJ1-5; no definite D call. The ends were cut back, 5 bases at V and 5 bases at J, with 10 bases in the middle. The CDR3 runs 13 residues. The germline V gene has CDR1 LNHDA and CDR2 SQIVND (reference sequence). The CDR3 here is CASSPQEHQPQHF. The CDR3 DNA follows: TGTGCCAGTAGTCCCCAGGAGCATCAGCCCCAGCATTTT.

This clonotype has ten or more counts. This chain uses TRBV6-1 with TRBJ2-2; 9 bases line up with TRBD1. The germline V gene has CDR1 MNHNS and CDR2 SASEGT. The CDR3 runs 16 residues. The V segment lost 3 bases and the J segment 5 bases; nucleotides outside the gene matches: 7. Here the CDR3 DNA reads TGTGCCAGCAGTGATGGGACAGGGACCTTAACCGGGGAGCTGTTTTTT. Translated: CASSDGTGTLTGELFF.

A note on this clonotype: A much bigger clone sits one base away, suggesting this may be a read error. The chain links TRBV27 to TRBJ2-3; TRBD1 agrees at 10 bases. The J call may be mistaken, given a closer DNA end match to TRBJ1-5. The CDR3 runs 17 residues. CDR1 and CDR2 (germline): MNHEY, SMNVEV (reference sequence). Here the CDR3 reads CASSSAPPGQGTDTQHF. CDR3 nucleotide sequence: TGTGCCAGCAGTTCCGCACCCCCGGGACAGGGGACAGATACGCAGCATTTT.

This clonotype appeared many times. V is TRBV7-2 and J is TRBJ1-3, with a possible D match to TRBD1 (5 bases). The CDR3 has 14 residues. Germline CDR1 and CDR2: SGHTA and FQGNSA. Trimming left V 5 bases short and J 12 bases short, with 20 bases between. This CDR3 is CASSDGLGPGVIYF. The CDR3, as DNA: TGTGCCAGCAGCGACGGGTTGGGGCCGGGGGTCATATATTTT.

This clonotype was counted a few times. V gene TRBV15 combines with J gene TRBJ1-1; D gene unclear. The CDR3 is made up of 15 amino acids. The V gene lost 0 bases and the J gene lost 1 base, with 9 bases spanning the gap. Germline V CDR1 and CDR2: LNHNV, YYDKDF (reference sequence). DNA of the CDR3: TGTGCCACCAGCAGAGATCGTCCCGAGAACACTGAAGCTTTCTTT. As protein: CATSRDRPENTEAFF. The whole variable domain, filled in from reference TRBV15 and TRBJ1-1, reads DAMVIQNPRYQVTQFGKPVTLSCSQTLNHNVMYWYQQKSSQAPKLLFHYYDKDFNNEADTPDNFQSRRPNTSFCFLDIRSPGLGDTAMYLCATSRDRPENTEAFFGQGTRLTVV.

On this clonotype: A much larger clone differs by one base, so this may be a read error. The CDR3 DNA follows: TGCAGTGCCCTGGGAGGGGAGAGCTCCTCCAATGGGCAGTTCTTC. Amino acid sequence: CSALGGESSSNGQFF. The chain has TRBV20-1 and TRBJ2-1; 7 positions match TRBD2. Germline V lookup: CDR1 DFQATT, CDR2 SNEGSKA (reference sequence). The CDR3 totals 15 residues.

As concerns this clonotype: This may be a read error: a much more frequent sequence differs by one nucleotide. V gene TRBV2 combines with J gene TRBJ2-1, with D perhaps matching TRBD1 or TRBD2 (5 bases each). The CDR3 consists of 12 residues. The germline V gene encodes CDR1 SNHLY and CDR2 FYNNEI. CDR3 DNA: TGTGCCAGCAATGAGTCGAGGGGTGAGCGGTTCTTC. Its protein product is CASNESRGERFF.

This clonotype has a count of ten or more. This chain uses TRBV19 with TRBJ2-5; D not resolved. The CDR3 is 15 amino acids. Per the germline V gene, CDR1 is LNHDA and CDR2 is SQIVND (reference sequence). The V gene lost 2 bases and the J gene lost 5 bases, with 15 bases spanning the gap. The CDR3 DNA follows: TGTGCCAGTAGTATAACGGCCGGACGCCTCGAGACCCAGTACTTC. It specifies CASSITAGRLETQYF.

This clonotype has ten or more counts. The rearrangement links TRBV20-1 to TRBJ1-2; 7 positions match TRBD1. This CDR3 spans 11 amino acids. V lost 6 bases and J lost 7; bases outside the gene matches: 5. Germline V gene data show CDR1 as DFQATT and CDR2 as SNEGSKA (reference sequence). The CDR3 bases are TGCAGTGCCGTTACAGGGGTTGGCTACACCTTC. Translated, it gives CSAVTGVGYTF.

V and J are TRBV5-1 and TRBJ1-1, with a tentative D call TRBD1 (5 bases). Germline V lookup: CDR1 SGHRS, CDR2 YFSETQ. V lost 2 bases and J 1 base, leaving 12 bases between the germline ends. CDR3 length: 15 residues. CDR3 residues: CASSFLRGGNTEAFF. The CDR3 region has the DNA TGCGCCAGCAGCTTTCTGAGGGGAGGGAACACTGAAGCTTTCTTT.

The chain combines TRBV7-9 with TRBJ2-1, with 16 positions matching TRBD2. Germline CDR1 and CDR2: SEHNR and FQNEAQ (reference sequence). J was trimmed by 6 bases and V by 5 bases; bases with no gene match: 7. The CDR3 runs 17 residues. CDR3 residues: CASSQAGLAGGRNEQFF. DNA of the CDR3: TGTGCCAGCAGCCAAGCGGGACTAGCGGGGGGGCGCAATGAGCAGTTCTTC.

Ten or more counts support this clonotype. This rearrangement joins TRBV9 to TRBJ1-5; possible D gene TRBD1, 5 bases. The CDR3 length is 15 residues. V was cut by 5 bases and J by 3 bases, with 15 bases left in between. In germline, CDR1 is SGDLS, CDR2 YYNGEE. CDR3 in amino acids: CASSVLGGLNQPQHF. The CDR3 DNA sequence: TGTGCCAGCAGTGTTCTGGGGGGACTCAATCAGCCCCAGCATTTT.